This T cell receptor (beta chain) was found in a study of blood T cell dynamics during melanoma immunotherapy. Study-level results: It remained unknown if the driving T cell clones were melanoma-specific.

Time point noted: pre-treatment baseline. No patient had earlier systemic cancer treatment, concurrent immunosuppressants, or another active cancer. V lost 4 bases to trimming and J lost 5 bases; unmatched junction nucleotides: 16. Looked up from germline, CDR1 is SGHNT and CDR2 is YYREEE (reference sequence). CDR3 size: 17 residues. DNA loading was fixed at roughly 0.35 ug for all bulk PBMC samples. Clones were sequenced by immunoSEQ multiplex PCR, and TCRdb holds only the in-frame ones, with some missing. The sample lists roughly 23,000 clones, 85% to 90% occurring once. Remarks on this clone: Its specificity is not known.

The V gene is TRBV5-4, the J gene TRBJ1-2; 8 nucleotides align to TRBD1. The receptor was derived from a human donor with melanoma. The sample was blood, taken from a patient treated with checkpoint blockade. CDR3: CASSLKGGTGSGYGYTF. CDR3 nucleotide sequence: TGTGCCAGCAGCCTGAAGGGTGGGACAGGTTCGGGATATGGCTACACCTTC.